This TCR beta chain was found in a study of Tregs in tolerant kidney transplant recipients. With respect to this clone: Its antigen is unidentified.

The study, taken as a whole, reports: This study did not directly address biological reproducibility. Tregs expanded with activated donor B cells seemed most donor-specific.

Unstimulated regulatory T cells (CD4+CD25+CD127-), CD4+CD25- non-regulatory cells, CD4 and CD8 cells were FACS-sorted from thawed PBMCs. Regulatory T cells were sorted from thawed PBMCs rested overnight at 37°C with approximately 180 IU/ml IL-2. CDR3 length: 16 residues. Per the germline V gene, CDR1 is SGHTA and CDR2 is FQGNSA. V lost 2 bases, J lost 6 bases, and 16 bases lay in between. The protocol was immunoSEQ multiplex PCR, while the TCRdb copy is restricted to in-frame clones and leaves out a portion. In the table there are about 18,000 clones, roughly 82% of which are singletons. Sequenced: Tregs from blood. This clonotype originated in a human donor in good health. The rearrangement uses TRBV7-2 and TRBJ2-2; the D call may be TRBD1 or TRBD2 (6 bases each). The CDR3 sequence: CASSLFGGRRAGELFF. The CDR3 DNA sequence: TGTGCCAGCAGCTTATTCGGGGGCCGTAGGGCCGGGGAGCTGTTTTTT.